This TCR beta chain was retrieved from a study of post-analysis software for immune sequencing data. Overall study findings and caveats: Higher frequency in patients than in controls was seen for about five TRBV segments, with TRBV5-6, TRBV5-1 and TRBV20-1 among them. F measure clustering grouped samples strongly by preparation batch. Normalized Chao1 diversity was significantly reduced in patients versus controls.

Unique-molecular-identifier-tagged TCR beta cDNA libraries were used. The T cell input of about 0.85 to 10 million gave approximately 500,000 cDNA molecules. TCRdb redid the calling of the PCR reads with MiXCR, one entry per CDR3 protein. The repertoire holds 150,000 to 200,000 distinct CDR3 sequences, with about 37% as singletons. The CDR3 runs to 14 residues. V was clipped by 1 base and J by 2 bases, with 7 bases between them. CDR1 and CDR2 from the germline V gene are SGHDT and YYEEEE. This clonotype has only a few counts. Its matching antigen is unknown. The sequence was obtained from a girl between 10 and 17 years old with multiple sclerosis. The sequences come from blood, collected after autologous hematopoietic stem cell transplantation. The gene calls are TRBV5-6 and TRBJ2-4; D is uncertain. The CDR3 DNA is TGTGCCAGCAGCTTGCACAACACCAAAAACATTCAGTACTTC. Protein product: CASSLHNTKNIQYF.